These 24 T cell receptor beta chains share one sample of origin, sequenced in a study of a mutant IDH1 vaccine in newly diagnosed glioma. Their antigen targets remain unknown. TCRdb's copy holds only in-frame clones and misses some; the assay was immunoSEQ multiplex PCR. The sample shows tens of thousands of clones, roughly nine tenths of them seen only once. Time point reported: week 35, safety follow-up. Every vaccine dose comprised 300 ug of mutant IDH1 20-mer peptide plus topical imiquimod. This sample comprised PBMCs, obtained from a glioma patient whose treatment included an IDH1 peptide vaccine. The source is a man aged 35 to 55 with glioma.

The J gene is TRBJ1-2, the V gene TRBV7-8; tentatively, D is TRBD1 (5 bases). This CDR3 comprises 14 residues. With 1 base removed from V and 3 bases from J, the gap between germline ends came to 9 bases. Germline V gene data show CDR1 as SGHVS and CDR2 as FQNEAQ. For the CDR3, the DNA is TGTGCCAGCAGCTTAGAGGCGGGGGACTATGGCTACACCTTC. This encodes CASSLEAGDYGYTF.

V is TRBV6-4 and J is TRBJ2-7, with 10 nucleotides matching TRBD1. This CDR3 spans 19 amino acids. V shed 1 base and J 6 bases; nucleotides not matched to a gene: 18. Germline V CDR1 and CDR2: MRHNA, SNTAGT. As DNA, the CDR3 is TGTGCCAGCAGTGACTTAGGGGGACAGGGGTTAAACTTTTTCTGCGAGCAGTACTTC. Encoded protein: CASSDLGGQGLNFFCEQYF.

The V call is TRBV5-1, the J call TRBJ2-2; D is unclear. This CDR3 region has 13 residues. Germline assignment: CDR1 SGHRS and CDR2 YFSETQ. V was pared by 2 bases and J by 8 bases, with 10 bases between. CDR3 nucleotides: TGCGCCAGCAGCTTAGGCCTAGAAGGGGAGCTGTTTTTT. It specifies CASSLGLEGELFF.

The rearrangement uses TRBV28 and TRBJ2-5; D gene unclear. Per the germline V gene, CDR1 is MDHEN and CDR2 is SYDVKM. The CDR3 length is 13 residues. Trimming cost V 5 bases and J 4 bases, with 11 bases left between them. CDR3 bases: TGTGCCAGCAGTCCCCGAGAACTAGAGACCCAGTACTTC. Translation: CASSPRELETQYF.

This chain links TRBV5-6 with TRBJ1-1, with 9 bases lining up with TRBD1. Per germline, CDR1 SGHDT and CDR2 YYEEEE. Trimming removed 3 bases from V and 4 bases from J; junction bases left unmatched: 7. This CDR3 is built from 15 residues. Written as DNA, the CDR3 is TGTGCCAGCAGCTCCACAGGGGGCAGTTTCACTGAAGCTTTCTTT. This codes for CASSSTGGSFTEAFF.

The chain has TRBV9 and TRBJ1-5, with 7 positions matching TRBD1. The V segment lost 1 base and the J segment 0 bases; nucleotides outside the gene matches: 28. The CDR3 extends over 24 amino acids. Germline V CDR1 and CDR2: SGDLS, YYNGEE. CDR3 DNA: TGTGCCAGCAGCGTATTTCAACATGACAGGGCTTCGAGAATGTCACGCAATAGCAATCAGCCCCAGCATTTT. Translated: CASSVFQHDRASRMSRNSNQPQHF.

The rearrangement joins TRBV7-2 to TRBJ2-7; 7 bases agree with TRBD2. CDR3 size: 13 residues. CDR1 and CDR2 (germline): SGHTA, FQGNSA. V lost 5 bases, J lost 1 base, and 2 bases stayed unmatched. CDR3 amino acids: CASSVGGSYEQYF. In nucleotides, the CDR3 is TGTGCCAGCAGCGTGGGAGGGTCCTACGAGCAGTACTTC.

Only a few counts were recorded for this clone. The genes are TRBV4-1 and TRBJ2-7, with D hard to call. V was pared by 0 bases and J by 0 bases, with 9 bases between. This CDR3 comprises 15 residues. Germline V gene data show CDR1 as MGHRA and CDR2 as YSYEKL. CDR3 DNA sequence: TGCGCCAGCAGCCAAGAGTCCTGGAGCTCCTACGAGCAGTACTTC. Encoded protein: CASSQESWSSYEQYF.

The V and J genes are TRBV7-6 and TRBJ1-1; TRBD1 matches 9 bases. J gave up 0 bases and V 5 bases, and 4 bases lay outside the gene matches. Germline values: CDR1 SGHVS, CDR2 FNYEAQ. The CDR3 totals 15 residues. In DNA, the CDR3 is TGTGCCAGCAGCCGATGGGACAGGGTGAACACTGAAGCTTTCTTT. The encoded protein is CASSRWDRVNTEAFF.

V and J are TRBV5-3 and TRBJ2-7; no clear D. TRBV5-3 is an ORF for which the function is uncertain. V lost 4 bases and J lost 6, with 14 bases in between. CDR3 length: 13 residues. The CDR3 region is CARSPGSIAEQYF. The CDR3 bases are TGTGCCAGAAGCCCCGGGTCAATAGCCGAGCAGTACTTC.

The genes are TRBV18 and TRBJ1-5; D gene unclear. Germline V gene sequence: CDR1 KGHSH, CDR2 LQKENI. V was clipped by 1 base and J by 5 bases, with 15 bases between them. This CDR3 spans 16 amino acids. The CDR3 nucleotides read TGTGCCAGCTCACCACGTGACGCGAACTCTTATCAGCCCCAGCATTTT. This translates into CASSPRDANSYQPQHF.

The chain couples TRBV19 to TRBJ2-1; TRBD2 aligns across 14 bases. The CDR3 runs 16 residues. The germline V gene has CDR1 LNHDA and CDR2 SQIVND (reference sequence). V was pared by 3 bases and J by 12 bases, with 10 bases of the junction left unmatched. Here the CDR3 DNA reads TGTGCCAGTAGTATGACCCTGACTAGCGGGAGGGGGGGGCAGTTCTTC. This encodes CASSMTLTSGRGGQFF.

The chain joins TRBV2 to TRBJ2-6, with D unresolved. V lost 5 bases, J lost 0 bases, and 11 bases lay in between. The germline gives CDR1 SNHLY, CDR2 FYNNEI. CDR3 length: 16 amino acids. The CDR3 loop reads CASSRTQSSGANVLTF. The DNA for the CDR3 is TGTGCCAGCAGTCGCACTCAGAGCTCTGGGGCCAACGTCCTGACTTTC. Based on the CDR3 plus reference TRBV2 and TRBJ2-6, the full variable domain is EPEVTQTPSHQVTQMGQEVILRCVPISNHLYFYWYRQILGQKVEFLVSFYNNEISEKSEIFDDQFSVERPDGSNFTLKIRSTKLEDSAMYFCASSRTQSSGANVLTFGAGSRLTVL.

V and J are TRBV5-6 and TRBJ1-6; D may be TRBD1 (6 bases). Trimming removed 4 bases at V and 6 bases at J, with 17 bases between. This CDR3 is 16 amino acids long. Germline values: CDR1 SGHDT, CDR2 YYEEEE. CDR3 coding DNA: TGTGCCAGCAGCCCAATACAGGGTAGGGGTAATTCACCCCTCCACTTT. This codes for CASSPIQGRGNSPLHF. Variable domain in full (rest from reference TRBV5-6 and TRBJ1-6): DAGVTQSPTHLIKTRGQQVTLRCSPKSGHDTVSWYQQALGQGPQFIFQYYEEEERQRGNFPDRFSGHQFPNYSSELNVNALLLGDSALYLCASSPIQGRGNSPLHFGNGTRLTVT.

This chain connects TRBV25-1 to TRBJ2-1; 11 positions match TRBD2. The CDR3 runs 17 residues. The junction had 9 bases not matched to a gene; V was cut back by 2 bases and J by 6 bases. Germline assignment: CDR1 MGHDK and CDR2 SYGVNS. In DNA, the CDR3 is TGTGCCAGCAGTGAAGCGGTAGGGACTAGCGGTGTCAATGAGCAGTTCTTC. It translates to CASSEAVGTSGVNEQFF.

This clone was observed a handful of times. The rearrangement uses TRBV18 and TRBJ1-1; D is possibly TRBD1 (6 bases). Per the germline V gene, CDR1 is KGHSH and CDR2 is LQKENI. V dropped 3 bases and J dropped 5 bases, with 16 bases sitting between them. This CDR3 spans 15 amino acids. CDR3 amino acids: CASSPYEGGDTEAFF. In DNA, the CDR3 is TGTGCCAGCTCACCTTACGAGGGGGGAGATACTGAAGCTTTCTTT.

The chain uses TRBV28 and TRBJ1-2, with D uncertain. V lost 3 bases and J lost 5, with 19 bases in between. The germline gives CDR1 MDHEN, CDR2 SYDVKM. The CDR3 spans 16 residues. The CDR3 protein is CASSFLRGPSNYGYTF. The CDR3 coding sequence is TGTGCCAGCAGTTTTCTCCGCGGGCCTTCAAATTATGGCTACACCTTC.

The sample holds one count of this clone. The chain joins TRBV12-5 to TRBJ2-7; D might be TRBD2 (5 bases). This CDR3 region has 14 residues. Germline CDR1 and CDR2: LGHNT and FRNRAP. Trimming removed 4 bases from V and 4 bases from J, with 14 bases in between. The CDR3 protein is CASGSSLDLYEQYF. The CDR3 bases are TGTGCTAGTGGTTCAAGTCTGGACTTATACGAGCAGTACTTC.

CDR3 sequence: CASSYARLPTGVGYTF. CDR3 coding DNA: TGTGCCAGCAGTTACGCGCGCCTCCCTACAGGGGTCGGCTACACCTTC. The rearrangement uses TRBV6-5 and TRBJ1-2; 7 nucleotides align to TRBD1. The V gene's germline CDR1 is MNHEY and CDR2 SVGAGI. V lost 2 bases and J lost 8; bases outside the gene matches: 14. This CDR3 region has 16 residues.

The chain carries TRBV29-1 and TRBJ2-6; D possibly uses TRBD1 or TRBD2 (5 bases each). Trimming removed 6 bases from V and 2 bases from J, with 8 bases in between. Germline V gene lookup returns CDR1 SQVTM and CDR2 ANQGSEA. There are 13 residues in the CDR3. The CDR3 is CSVPGPGANVLTF. The CDR3 DNA reads as TGCAGCGTCCCGGGGCCTGGGGCCAACGTCCTGACTTTC.

The rearrangement links TRBV7-2 to TRBJ2-4; 10 positions agree with TRBD1. This CDR3 comprises 14 residues. Germline trimming cut 5 bases from V and 8 bases from J; bases unmatched to any gene: 6. Looked up from germline, CDR1 is SGHTA and CDR2 is FQGNSA. CDR3 in amino acids: CASSVRTGGDIQYF. Here the CDR3 DNA reads TGTGCCAGCAGCGTAAGGACAGGGGGAGACATTCAGTACTTC.

The gene calls are TRBV5-1 and TRBJ2-1; D may be TRBD2 (7 bases). With 5 bases removed from V and 0 bases from J, the gap between germline ends came to 15 bases. This CDR3 has 16 residues. CDR1 and CDR2 from the germline V gene are SGHRS and YFSETQ. CDR3 bases: TGCGCCAGCAGTCGCCAGGCGGGGGCCTCCTACAATGAGCAGTTCTTC. The encoded protein is CASSRQAGASYNEQFF.

V gene TRBV2 combines with J gene TRBJ1-1, with 7 bases that match TRBD1. The CDR3 totals 15 residues. V dropped 4 bases and J dropped 4; count of bases not matched to a gene: 9. Germline-derived CDR1 and CDR2 are SNHLY and FYNNEI. The CDR3 is CASSGGRTGATEAFF. CDR3 nucleotides: TGTGCCAGCAGTGGGGGTCGTACAGGGGCCACTGAAGCTTTCTTT.

This chain connects TRBV5-4 to TRBJ2-5; D is possibly TRBD2 (6 bases). The germline CDR1 and CDR2 sequences are SGHNT and YYREEE (reference sequence). The CDR3 sequence is 13 residues long. The V and J ends lost 4 bases and 9 bases respectively, with 16 bases between them. The CDR3 loop reads CASSGRDPSAQYF. The CDR3 DNA sequence: TGTGCCAGCAGCGGGCGGGATCCGTCCGCCCAGTACTTC.